This passage covers 30 T cell receptor beta chains from one sample sequenced in a study of glioma-infiltrating T cells after dendritic cell vaccination. Repertoires were generated with immunoSEQ multiplex PCR, while TCRdb's copy carries only in-frame clones and drops some. The sample consists of tens of thousands of clones, more than 85% of them appearing once. The source was blood, collected before dendritic cell vaccination. These receptor sequences come from a human donor with glioblastoma.

This clone was detected only once. The chain links TRBV7-9 to TRBJ2-6; D is perhaps TRBD2 (6 bases). The CDR3 sequence is 16 residues long. V was pared by 1 base and J by 0 bases, with 7 bases between. CDR1 SEHNR and CDR2 FQNEAQ come from the germline V gene (reference sequence). CDR3 in amino acids: CASSLGGVSGANVLTF. CDR3 in DNA: TGTGCCAGCAGCTTAGGGGGGGTCTCTGGGGCCAACGTCCTGACTTTC. Complete variable domain (other parts from reference TRBV7-9 and TRBJ2-6): DTGVSQNPRHKITKRGQNVTFRCDPISEHNRLYWYRQTLGQGPEFLTYFQNEAQLEKSRLLSDRFSAERPKGSFSTLEIQRTEQGDSAMYLCASSLGGVSGANVLTFGAGSRLTVL.

This chain joins TRBV7-8 and TRBJ2-3; 12 nucleotides match TRBD2. There are 16 residues in the CDR3. Germline V gene sequence: CDR1 SGHVS, CDR2 FQNEAQ. V lost 4 bases to trimming and J lost 5 bases; unmatched junction nucleotides: 7. The CDR3 is CASSYSLAGGEDTQYF. DNA of the CDR3: TGTGCCAGCAGCTATTCCCTAGCGGGGGGGGAAGATACGCAGTATTTT.

V usage is TRBV6-6 and J usage is TRBJ1-1; D might be TRBD1 (5 bases). Per germline, CDR1 MNHNY and CDR2 SVGAGI (reference sequence). V was trimmed by 0 bases and J by 4 bases, leaving 15 bases between them. The CDR3 is 16 residues long. CDR3 sequence reads: CASSYSKGFQGTEAFF. In DNA, the CDR3 is TGTGCCAGCAGTTACTCTAAAGGATTTCAGGGCACTGAAGCTTTCTTT.

The rearrangement links TRBV7-9 to TRBJ2-7, with 8 bases fitting TRBD2. J was trimmed by 6 bases and V by 4 bases; bases with no gene match: 14. This CDR3 comprises 16 residues. The germline CDR1 and CDR2 sequences are SEHNR and FQNEAQ (reference sequence). The CDR3 DNA is TGTGCCAGCAGCTCCAATAGGTTCGGGGGGGTTGTCGAGCAGTACTTC. Translation: CASSSNRFGGVVEQYF.

The chain has TRBV7-2 and TRBJ1-2, with D unclear. The CDR3 has 12 amino acids. V dropped 1 base and J dropped 6 bases, with 6 bases sitting between them. Germline V gives CDR1 SGHTA, CDR2 FQGNSA. The CDR3 is CASSLEAHGYTF. CDR3 DNA: TGTGCCAGCAGCTTAGAAGCGCATGGCTACACCTTC. The variable domain in full, completed from reference TRBV7-2 and TRBJ1-2, reads GAGVSQSPSNKVTEKGKDVELRCDPISGHTALYWYRQSLGQGLEFLIYFQGNSAPDKSGLPSDRFSAERTGGSVSTLTIQRTQQEDSAVYLCASSLEAHGYTFGSGTRLTVV.

The CDR3 bases are TGTGCCAGCAGGACATTAGAAAAACTGTTTTTT. Protein product: CASRTLEKLFF. The chain joins TRBV2 to TRBJ1-4; D is undetermined. Per germline, CDR1 SNHLY and CDR2 FYNNEI. The CDR3 loop spans 11 amino acids. Trimming took off 6 bases at V and 8 bases at J, with 7 bases between the two ends. The full variable domain, completed using reference TRBV2 and TRBJ1-4, is EPEVTQTPSHQVTQMGQEVILRCVPISNHLYFYWYRQILGQKVEFLVSFYNNEISEKSEIFDDQFSVERPDGSNFTLKIRSTKLEDSAMYFCASRTLEKLFFGSGTQLSVL.

DNA for the CDR3: TGTGCCAGTCAAGGGGGCGGGGGGGTCAAAGAGACCCAGTACTTC. Amino acid sequence: CASQGGGGVKETQYF. This chain uses TRBV7-2 with TRBJ2-5; 9 bases agree with TRBD2. CDR3 size: 15 residues. Germline V lookup: CDR1 SGHTA, CDR2 FQGNSA. The J segment lost 3 bases and the V segment lost 9 bases, leaving 11 bases of the junction unmatched.

The V gene is TRBV7-9, the J gene TRBJ1-3; D possibly corresponds to TRBD1 (5 bases). This CDR3 spans 17 amino acids. Trimming pared 2 bases from V and 0 bases from J, leaving 14 bases between. Germline V lookup: CDR1 SEHNR, CDR2 FQNEAQ (reference sequence). This CDR3 reads CASSLPLKTDSGNTIYF. The CDR3 DNA reads as TGTGCCAGCAGCTTACCTCTGAAGACAGACTCTGGAAACACCATATATTTT.

This chain connects TRBV6-6 to TRBJ2-5; tentatively, D is TRBD2 (7 bases). V shed 7 bases and J shed 4 bases, with 19 bases lying between them. The CDR3 extends over 15 amino acids. The germline V gene encodes CDR1 MNHNY and CDR2 SVGAGI (reference sequence). CDR3 residues: CASTSPGGRLETQYF. The CDR3 region has the DNA TGTGCCAGCACCTCCCCCGGGGGGCGGTTAGAGACCCAGTACTTC.

This chain links TRBV27 with TRBJ2-3; D gene ambiguous. Trimming took off 5 bases at V and 3 bases at J, with 9 bases between the two ends. Germline lookup yields CDR1 MNHEY and CDR2 SMNVEV (reference sequence). The CDR3 length is 13 residues. CDR3 bases: TGTGCCAGCAGTGCAGGTAGTACAGATACGCAGTATTTT. Its translation is CASSAGSTDTQYF.

The chain recombines TRBV14 with TRBJ2-2; TRBD2 matches at 10 bases. The germline gives CDR1 SGHDN, CDR2 FVKESK. This CDR3 comprises 18 residues. The trim removed 6 bases at V and 5 bases at J, leaving 15 bases unmatched. The CDR3 loop reads CASSPRKSGGAGTGELFF. CDR3 sequence (DNA): TGTGCCAGCAGTCCTCGAAAAAGCGGGGGGGCCGGTACCGGGGAGCTGTTTTTT.

This clone appeared once. The chain links TRBV2 to TRBJ2-4; 7 positions agree with TRBD1. Unmatched junction bases numbered 14, after V lost 6 bases and J lost 0 bases. This CDR3 contains 18 residues. Germline lookup yields CDR1 SNHLY and CDR2 FYNNEI. The CDR3 bases are TGTGCCAGCAGGTACCCGAGGGACAGACTATTAGCCAAAAACATTCAGTACTTC. It specifies CASRYPRDRLLAKNIQYF.

The genes are TRBV7-8 and TRBJ2-3, with 11 bases identical to TRBD2. This CDR3 has 19 residues. V lost 3 bases to trimming and J lost 2 bases; unmatched junction nucleotides: 13. The germline V gene has CDR1 SGHVS and CDR2 FQNEAQ. The CDR3 spells CASSLRLAGGPRLTDTQYF. CDR3 nucleotide sequence: TGTGCCAGCAGCTTGAGGCTAGCGGGGGGCCCGAGACTCACAGATACGCAGTATTTT.

The rearrangement uses TRBV27 and TRBJ1-2, with 10 bases identical to TRBD1. The CDR3 runs 14 residues. Germline CDR1 reads MNHEY; CDR2 reads SMNVEV (reference sequence). The J segment lost 4 bases and the V segment lost 6 bases, leaving 5 bases of the junction unmatched. The CDR3 protein is CASRPGQGPYGYTF. The DNA for the CDR3 is TGTGCCAGCAGACCGGGACAGGGGCCCTATGGCTACACCTTC.

The rearrangement links TRBV11-3 to TRBJ2-1, with 8 bases matching TRBD1. The CDR3 covers 15 residues. Germline trimming cut 1 base from V and 4 bases from J; bases unmatched to any gene: 3. The germline CDR1 and CDR2 sequences are SGHNT and YENEEA. Here the CDR3 reads CASSLGTGSYNEQFF. The CDR3 coding sequence is TGTGCCAGCAGCTTAGGGACAGGGTCATACAATGAGCAGTTCTTC. Together with reference TRBV11-3 and TRBJ2-1, the CDR3 gives the full variable domain: EAGVVQSPRYKIIEKKQPVAFWCNPISGHNTLYWYLQNLGQGPELLIRYENEEAVDDSQLPKDRFSAERLKGVDSTLKIQPAELGDSAVYLCASSLGTGSYNEQFFGPGTRLTVL.

The chain employs TRBV19 and TRBJ2-7, with TRBD1 identical over 9 bases. The CDR3 has 13 amino acids. After removal of 11 bases from V and 1 base from J, the junction contained 6 bases not matched to a gene. Germline V gene data show CDR1 as LNHDA and CDR2 as SQIVND (reference sequence). The chain's CDR3 is CAVTGGASYEQYF. The CDR3 DNA reads as TGTGCCGTAACAGGGGGCGCATCCTACGAGCAGTACTTC.

V is TRBV29-1 and J is TRBJ1-2; D unclear. Germline values: CDR1 SQVTM, CDR2 ANQGSEA. The CDR3 contains 10 residues. Trimming left V 6 bases short and J 6 bases short, with 8 bases between. In DNA form, the CDR3 reads TGCAGCGTCGATAAGCATGGCTACACCTTC. Protein product: CSVDKHGYTF.

V and J are TRBV9 and TRBJ1-2; D remains unclear. CDR3 length: 14 residues. V was cut by 4 bases and J by 4 bases, with 14 bases left in between. Germline assignment: CDR1 SGDLS and CDR2 YYNGEE. This chain's CDR3 is CASSPYPASYGYTF. DNA of the CDR3: TGTGCCAGCAGCCCATATCCTGCCAGCTATGGCTACACCTTC.

The V and J genes are TRBV4-2 and TRBJ2-3, with TRBD2 identical over 11 bases. The CDR3 length is 16 residues. Germline V gene lookup returns CDR1 LGHNA and CDR2 YNFKEQ. Trimming cost V 4 bases and J 0 bases; bases outside gene matches: 3. The CDR3 sequence: CASSLAGGISTDTQYF. As DNA, the CDR3 is TGTGCCAGCAGCCTAGCGGGGGGGATAAGCACAGATACGCAGTATTTT.

The chain joins TRBV5-1 to TRBJ2-3; 10 nucleotides agree with TRBD1. Losses at the gene ends were 5 bases for V and 5 bases for J; bases not matched to a gene: 8. CDR1 and CDR2 from the germline V gene are SGHRS and YFSETQ. The CDR3 length is 15 residues. CDR3 DNA: TGCGCCAGCAGGGCCGGGACAGGGGCCGGAGATACGCAGTATTTT. This gives the protein CASRAGTGAGDTQYF.

The chain joins TRBV2 to TRBJ1-6, with D maybe TRBD1 (5 bases). V was pared by 1 base and J by 15 bases, with 10 bases between. Germline values: CDR1 SNHLY, CDR2 FYNNEI. The CDR3 has 12 amino acids. The CDR3 is CASSEDAGDLHF. In nucleotides, the CDR3 is TGTGCCAGCAGTGAAGACGCGGGGGACCTCCACTTT.

This chain links TRBV15 with TRBJ2-2; maybe TRBD2 (6 bases). In germline, CDR1 is LNHNV, CDR2 YYDKDF (reference sequence). The V end lost 0 bases, the J end lost 3 bases, and 11 bases lay between the germline ends. The CDR3 runs to 16 residues. CDR3 sequence: CATSRDLTGDTGELFF. CDR3 coding DNA: TGTGCCACCAGCAGAGATTTAACGGGGGACACCGGGGAGCTGTTTTTT.

V usage is TRBV7-2 and J usage is TRBJ1-3; D unclear. The V end lost 1 base, the J end lost 0 bases, and 7 bases lay between the germline ends. The CDR3 has 15 residues. Looked up from germline, CDR1 is SGHTA and CDR2 is FQGNSA. The CDR3 is CASSLGSSSGNTIYF. The CDR3 region has the DNA TGTGCCAGCAGCTTAGGTAGCAGCTCTGGAAACACCATATATTTT.

The chain uses TRBV6-1 and TRBJ1-3; TRBD1 is a possible D gene (5 bases). CDR1 and CDR2 from the germline V gene are MNHNS and SASEGT. The CDR3 contains 15 residues. V was trimmed by 6 bases and J by 0 bases, leaving 12 bases between them. Written as DNA, the CDR3 is TGTGCCAGCAGGCTCATCGACAGCTCTGGAAACACCATATATTTT. It encodes CASRLIDSSGNTIYF.

This clone was seen only once. This chain links TRBV27 with TRBJ1-6; 10 bases agree with TRBD1. With 6 bases clipped from V and 2 bases from J, the junction kept 4 bases outside the gene matches. This CDR3 has 16 amino acids. The V gene's germline CDR1 is MNHEY and CDR2 SMNVEV (reference sequence). CDR3 residues: CASRPGQGTYNSPLHF. The CDR3 bases are TGTGCCAGCAGGCCGGGACAGGGGACCTATAATTCACCCCTCCACTTT.

The chain combines TRBV10-3 with TRBJ1-2, with 11 bases matching TRBD1. V lost 6 bases to trimming and J lost 2 bases; unmatched junction nucleotides: 2. This CDR3 region has 14 residues. The germline CDR1 and CDR2 sequences are ENHRY and SYGVKD. CDR3 DNA: TGTGCCATCAGAGGGACAGGGGGAAACTATGGCTACACCTTC. Residues: CAIRGTGGNYGYTF.

V usage is TRBV5-1 and J usage is TRBJ2-1, with 13 bases lining up with TRBD2. The CDR3 sequence is 17 residues long. Unmatched junction bases numbered 8, after V lost 0 bases and J lost 8 bases. The germline V gene has CDR1 SGHRS and CDR2 YFSETQ. CDR3 sequence: CASSLAPGLAGVDEQFF. As DNA, the CDR3 is TGCGCCAGCAGCTTGGCCCCCGGACTAGCGGGGGTTGATGAGCAGTTCTTC.

This chain joins TRBV25-1 and TRBJ1-5; 8 nucleotides match TRBD1. The CDR3 covers 13 residues. The germline V gene has CDR1 MGHDK and CDR2 SYGVNS. The J segment lost 7 bases and the V segment lost 3 bases, leaving 2 bases of the junction unmatched. Written as DNA, the CDR3 is TGTGCCAGCAGTGACAGGGGGCTGCAGCCCCAGCATTTT. It specifies CASSDRGLQPQHF.

V gene TRBV29-1 combines with J gene TRBJ2-3; 10 bases align to TRBD1. The V segment lost 1 base and the J segment 5 bases; nucleotides outside the gene matches: 9. CDR1 and CDR2 from the germline V gene are SQVTM and ANQGSEA. This CDR3 comprises 16 residues. As DNA, the CDR3 is TGCAGCGTTGAAGGGGGGACAGGGGAATACTTAGATACGCAGTATTTT. Translated: CSVEGGTGEYLDTQYF.

V is TRBV12-5 and J is TRBJ1-5, with TRBD1 as a possible D gene (6 bases). CDR3 length: 15 residues. V was clipped by 11 bases and J by 2 bases, with 19 bases between them. Looked up from germline, CDR1 is LGHNT and CDR2 is FRNRAP. The CDR3 DNA reads as TGTGCTTCACTCGGTGGGGGCACGGGCAATCAGCCCCAGCATTTT. As protein: CASLGGGTGNQPQHF.